A single sample gave rise to the 8 T cell receptor beta chains below, sequenced in a study of T-cell memory formation after mild COVID-19. Each CDR3 protein is one row after TCRdb ran MiXCR on the 5' RACE reads. The repertoire has 550,000 to 600,000 distinct CDR3 sequences, roughly a fifth of them found once; the top ten carry 7.5% to 9.5%. Sequencing used PBMCs or a T cell subset sorted from them (not recorded which). The receptor source for this set is an adult woman who had mild COVID-19 (a few samples of this study predate the infection). Cell type and time point are not known.

DNA for the CDR3: TGCGCCAGCAGCGTAACCCCGGGACAGAGCACCGGGGAGCTGTTTTTT. Protein sequence: CASSVTPGQSTGELFF. The chain joins TRBV5-1 to TRBJ2-2, with 7 bases fitting TRBD1. The CDR3 extends over 16 amino acids. J lost 4 bases, V lost 4 bases, and 10 bases had no gene match. Germline CDR1 is SGHRS and CDR2 is YFSETQ.

This rearrangement joins TRBV9 to TRBJ1-2, with a tentative D call TRBD1 (6 bases). V lost 3 bases and J 0 bases, leaving 12 bases between the germline ends. The CDR3 consists of 15 residues. Looked up from germline, CDR1 is SGDLS and CDR2 is YYNGEE. CDR3 DNA sequence: TGTGCCAGCAGCGCCTGGACAGTTTCTAACTATGGCTACACCTTC. Its translation: CASSAWTVSNYGYTF.

This clonotype was seen a handful of times. V usage is TRBV15 and J usage is TRBJ2-7; D is uncertain. CDR1 is LNHNV and CDR2 is YYDKDF in the germline V gene (reference sequence). V lost 4 bases and J lost 2, with 9 bases in between. The CDR3 consists of 13 residues. The CDR3 here is CATSNSGAYEQYF. For the CDR3, the DNA is TGTGCCACCAGCAATTCTGGGGCCTACGAGCAGTACTTC.

The chain couples TRBV12-3 or TRBV12-4 to TRBJ2-1, with 8 bases identical to TRBD1. This CDR3 comprises 15 residues. Unmatched junction bases numbered 11, after V lost 7 bases and J lost 6 bases. The CDR3 DNA reads TGTGCCAGCATTCCCTACAGGGGGAGGTTCAATGAGCAGTTCTTC. Its protein product is CASIPYRGRFNEQFF.

A few counts support this clonotype. The chain combines TRBV19 with TRBJ2-3; possible D gene TRBD1, 6 bases. Looked up from germline, CDR1 is LNHDA and CDR2 is SQIVND (reference sequence). CDR3 size: 15 residues. Trimming shortened V by 3 bases and J by 0 bases, and 10 bases separated the two germline ends. The CDR3 DNA is TGTGCCAGTAGTATCGGACAGACTAGCACAGATACGCAGTATTTT. It encodes CASSIGQTSTDTQYF.

This clonotype turned up a few times. This chain joins TRBV4-1 and TRBJ2-7; perhaps TRBD2 as D (7 bases). The CDR3 has 15 amino acids. Trimming shortened V by 0 bases and J by 7 bases, and 16 bases separated the two germline ends. CDR1 and CDR2 (germline): MGHRA, YSYEKL. CDR3 loop: CASSQEGGGIGEQYF. CDR3 sequence (DNA): TGCGCCAGCAGCCAAGAAGGGGGGGGCATAGGAGAGCAGTACTTC.

The chain employs TRBV4-1 and TRBJ2-1; D is ambiguous. Germline assignment: CDR1 MGHRA and CDR2 YSYEKL. The V end lost 1 base, the J end lost 9 bases, and 22 bases lay between the germline ends. The CDR3 runs to 17 residues. The CDR3 coding sequence is TGCGCCAGCAGCCAAGTCACCCAGCAGAGGCTTGTGCTTGAGCAGTTCTTC. This translates into CASSQVTQQRLVLEQFF.

This clonotype came up a few times. J is TRBJ1-6 and V is TRBV18; 7 bases are a match to TRBD1. The CDR3 consists of 15 residues. J gave up 5 bases and V 3 bases, and 4 bases lay outside the gene matches. In germline, CDR1 is KGHSH, CDR2 LQKENI. The CDR3 DNA sequence: TGTGCCAGCTCACCGTGGGGACAGAATAATTCACCCCTCCACTTT. Amino acids: CASSPWGQNNSPLHF.